This TCR beta chain is from a study of blood T cell repertoires in COVID-19. At the level of the study: The origin of the acute and convalescent COVID-19 samples was the United States, Italy and Spain.

The J segment lost 2 bases and the V segment lost 4 bases, leaving 5 bases of the junction unmatched. Germline loops: CDR1 MNHEY, CDR2 SVGAGI. The CDR3 has 15 residues. In the authors' methods: It was from reference gene primer amplification that nucleated cell counts were estimated. Assay: immunoSEQ multiplex PCR; the TCRdb copy retains only in-frame clones and omits some. The V and J calls and clone size were taken over from that table, and D and trimming were inferred from the DNA. The sample holds 400,000 to 450,000 clones, 75% to 90% seen once. The TCR comes from a man in his thirties or forties who had recovered from COVID-19. The sequencing sample was made of PBMCs or T cells enriched from blood (not recorded which). The gene calls are TRBV6-5 and TRBJ1-3, with 7 nucleotides matching TRBD1. The CDR3, as DNA: TGTGCCAGCAGTTCCTTGACAGGGCCTGGAAACACCATATATTTT. Protein: CASSSLTGPGNTIYF.